Presented here are 27 T cell receptor beta chains from one specimen sequenced in a study of beta chain features in type 1 diabetes. Study results and caveats: Across all four CD4+ subsets, people with type 1 diabetes showed modestly shorter TCRB CDR3s.

The authors reverse transcribed all of the isolated RNA, so sequencing captured expressed TCRB transcripts. Using immunoSEQ multiplex PCR, the repertoire was profiled, and TCRdb retains in-frame clones only, with some absent. The sample consists of roughly 150,000 clones, roughly 7.1% of them appearing once. These receptors are not linked to any known antigen. Sequencing input: central memory CD4+ T cells from blood. These receptors were taken from a middle-aged woman with type 1 diabetes.

The CDR3 is CASSRGRDRNNQPQHF. The DNA of the CDR3 is TGTGCCAGCAGCAGAGGACGGGACAGGAACAATCAGCCCCAGCATTTT. V usage is TRBV21-1 and J usage is TRBJ1-5; whether TRBD1, the table's D call, matches the DNA was not checked. TRBV21-1 is an annotated pseudogene. The CDR3 consists of 16 residues.

This sequence joins TRBV28 and TRBJ2-4; D gene unclear. The CDR3 is made up of 13 amino acids. Germline V gene sequence: CDR1 MDHEN, CDR2 SYDVKM. Trimming left V 10 bases short and J 0 bases short, with 10 bases between. In DNA form, the CDR3 reads TGTGCCATAACACCCTCAGCCAAAAACATTCAGTACTTC. Its translation: CAITPSAKNIQYF.

This clone was seen many times. In the same sample, other DNA sequences code for this CDR3. The chain employs TRBV18 and TRBJ2-7, with D possibly matching TRBD1 (5 bases). There are 11 residues in the CDR3. Germline CDR1 KGHSH, CDR2 LQKENI. V was trimmed by 2 bases and J by 7 bases, leaving 6 bases between them. In DNA form, the CDR3 reads TGTGCCAGCTCACCATCAGGGGAGCAGTACTTC. As protein: CASSPSGEQYF.

This rearrangement joins TRBV19 to TRBJ1-1; no definite D call. Trimming took off 4 bases at V and 8 bases at J, with 8 bases between the two ends. The CDR3 consists of 11 residues. Germline CDR1 LNHDA, CDR2 SQIVND (reference sequence). The CDR3 sequence is CASSTIQEAFF. In DNA form, the CDR3 reads TGTGCCAGTAGTACAATACAGGAAGCTTTCTTT.

The V gene is TRBV10-3, the J gene TRBJ2-1, with TRBD1 matching over 10 bases. This CDR3 region has 14 residues. Germline values: CDR1 ENHRY, CDR2 SYGVKD. V lost 3 bases to trimming and J lost 7 bases; unmatched junction nucleotides: 3. The CDR3, as DNA: TGTGCCATCAGTGAATCGGGACAGGGGAATGAGCAGTTCTTC. This encodes CAISESGQGNEQFF.

The chain links TRBV7-9 to TRBJ1-1; D is possibly TRBD1 (5 bases). This CDR3 comprises 13 residues. Germline loops: CDR1 SEHNR, CDR2 FQNEAQ (reference sequence). Trimming took off 5 bases at V and 3 bases at J, with 10 bases between the two ends. CDR3 nucleotides: TGTGCCAGCAGCATTCAGGGTGACACTGAAGCTTTCTTT. This gives the protein CASSIQGDTEAFF.

The chain employs TRBV27 and TRBJ2-1; 7 bases agree with TRBD1. V was clipped by 5 bases and J by 9 bases; unmatched bases: 7. This CDR3 is 13 amino acids long. The V gene's germline CDR1 is MNHEY and CDR2 SMNVEV (reference sequence). CDR3 region: CASSPPRGREQFF. For the CDR3, the DNA is TGTGCCAGCAGTCCCCCGAGGGGGCGTGAGCAGTTCTTC.

V is TRBV7-3 and J is TRBJ2-3; maybe TRBD2 (6 bases). V was clipped by 2 bases and J by 5 bases, with 14 bases between them. The CDR3 loop spans 15 amino acids. CDR1 is SGHTA, CDR2 FQGTGA, per germline. The CDR3 bases are TGTGCCAGCAGCTTATCCGGACGGAGGGGAGATACGCAGTATTTT. Protein: CASSLSGRRGDTQYF.

This clone was detected only a few times. V usage is TRBV28 and J usage is TRBJ1-5; D is ambiguous. The CDR3 spans 13 residues. With 6 bases removed from V and 5 bases from J, the gap between germline ends came to 11 bases. Germline CDR1 is MDHEN and CDR2 is SYDVKM. CDR3 sequence reads: CASSTGIHQPQHF. As DNA, the CDR3 is TGTGCCAGCAGCACCGGGATTCATCAGCCCCAGCATTTT.

The rearrangement uses TRBV7-2 and TRBJ1-6; no clear D. CDR3 size: 15 residues. Germline lookup yields CDR1 SGHTA and CDR2 FQGNSA. Trimming removed 7 bases at V and 7 bases at J, with 17 bases between. Here the CDR3 DNA reads TGTGCCAGCACCCTGGAGGCGGTCGGCAATTCACCCCTCCACTTT. As protein: CASTLEAVGNSPLHF.

The V gene is TRBV11-2, the J gene TRBJ2-1, with 9 bases identical to TRBD2. The V gene end was trimmed by 7 bases and the J gene end by 0 bases; junction bases not matched to a gene: 10. CDR1 SGHAT and CDR2 FQNNGV come from the germline V gene. This CDR3 region has 17 residues. The CDR3 nucleotides read TGTGCCAGCACTTTGAGACTAGCGGCTAGCTCCTACAATGAGCAGTTCTTC. It translates to CASTLRLAASSYNEQFF.

The genes are TRBV7-2 and TRBJ2-5, with a weak D call TRBD1 (5 bases). This CDR3 is 13 amino acids long. V was cut by 3 bases and J by 5 bases, with 10 bases left in between. Per germline, CDR1 SGHTA and CDR2 FQGNSA. The CDR3 nucleotides read TGTGCCAGCAGCTTCCAGAAGGGGGAGACCCAGTACTTC. Amino acid sequence: CASSFQKGETQYF.

This clone has a count of ten or more. J is TRBJ2-3 and V is TRBV5-6, with D perhaps TRBD2 (6 bases). Germline CDR1 is SGHDT and CDR2 is YYEEEE. CDR3 length: 15 residues. Trimming removed 3 bases from V and 3 bases from J, with 14 bases in between. The CDR3 bases are TGTGCCAGCAGCTCTGTGGCGGGGCGTACAGATACGCAGTATTTT. Translating gives CASSSVAGRTDTQYF. Filled out from reference TRBV5-6 and TRBJ2-3, the complete variable domain reads DAGVTQSPTHLIKTRGQQVTLRCSPKSGHDTVSWYQQALGQGPQFIFQYYEEEERQRGNFPDRFSGHQFPNYSSELNVNALLLGDSALYLCASSSVAGRTDTQYFGPGTRLTVL.

This clone was detected ten times or more. V usage is TRBV7-8 and J usage is TRBJ2-1; D unclear. Germline V gene lookup returns CDR1 SGHVS and CDR2 FQNEAQ. The CDR3 extends over 12 amino acids. V lost 5 bases and J lost 12, with 14 bases in between. The chain's CDR3 is CASSESTFWQFF. CDR3 nucleotides: TGTGCCAGCAGCGAATCTACCTTCTGGCAGTTCTTC.

V usage is TRBV18 and J usage is TRBJ2-2; no firm D call. There are 14 residues in the CDR3. The V end lost 0 bases, the J end lost 3 bases, and 5 bases lay between the germline ends. Germline assignment: CDR1 KGHSH and CDR2 LQKENI. The CDR3 DNA reads as TGTGCCAGCTCACCACCCCCGGACACCGGGGAGCTGTTTTTT. Its translation is CASSPPPDTGELFF.

This clone was seen at least ten times. V usage is TRBV23-1 and J usage is TRBJ2-1, with D maybe TRBD2 (6 bases). TRBV23-1 is an ORF, and what it does is uncertain. V was trimmed by 0 bases and J by 2 bases, leaving 14 bases between them. The CDR3 sequence is 17 residues long. DNA of the CDR3: TGCGCCAGCAGTCAATCATCAGGAGGGGATCCCTACAATGAGCAGTTCTTC. This encodes CASSQSSGGDPYNEQFF.

At least ten counts were recorded for this clone. The genes are TRBV15 and TRBJ1-2; unclear D gene. The germline V gene has CDR1 LNHNV and CDR2 YYDKDF (reference sequence). The V gene lost 0 bases and the J gene lost 8 bases, with 7 bases spanning the gap. CDR3 size: 12 residues. In DNA form, the CDR3 reads TGTGCCACCAGCAGAGAAACACACGGCTACACCTTC. Protein product: CATSRETHGYTF.

This chain uses TRBV9 with TRBJ2-2; D call uncertain. The V gene's germline CDR1 is SGDLS and CDR2 YYNGEE. V dropped 1 base and J dropped 2 bases, with 6 bases sitting between them. The CDR3 loop spans 14 amino acids. This chain's CDR3 is CASSVLFNTGELFF. The CDR3 DNA reads TGTGCCAGCAGCGTACTCTTTAACACCGGGGAGCTGTTTTTT.

This clone was observed a few times. The V gene is TRBV18, the J gene TRBJ1-2, with D possibly TRBD1 on 6 matching bases. Per the germline V gene, CDR1 is KGHSH and CDR2 is LQKENI. V dropped 4 bases and J dropped 4 bases, with 13 bases sitting between them. This CDR3 is built from 14 residues. CDR3 sequence reads: CASSQDSSSYGYTF. CDR3 DNA sequence: TGTGCCAGCTCACAGGACAGTTCTTCCTATGGCTACACCTTC.

The V and J genes are TRBV7-3 and TRBJ1-2; D is ambiguous. There are 11 residues in the CDR3. Trimming removed 5 bases at V and 8 bases at J, with 9 bases between. CDR1 is SGHTA and CDR2 is FQGTGA in the germline V gene. The CDR3 loop reads CASSGLVGYTF. The CDR3 DNA sequence: TGTGCCAGCAGCGGCCTGGTCGGCTACACCTTC.

This clone was counted a few times. J is TRBJ2-3 and V is TRBV7-2, with a weak D call TRBD2 (6 bases). This CDR3 is 12 amino acids long. Germline V gene sequence: CDR1 SGHTA, CDR2 FQGNSA. V was cut by 8 bases and J by 2 bases, with 8 bases left in between. DNA for the CDR3: TGTGCCAGCGCGGGGCTCACAGATACGCAGTATTTT. Amino acid sequence: CASAGLTDTQYF.

This chain connects TRBV15 to TRBJ2-5; D possibly corresponds to TRBD1 (5 bases). The CDR3 totals 16 residues. Germline V CDR1 and CDR2: LNHNV, YYDKDF (reference sequence). The germline V and J ends were trimmed by 3 bases and 4 bases, with 18 bases remaining between them. CDR3 sequence: CATSRGLGQQSETQYF. CDR3 in DNA: TGTGCCACCAGCAGGGGGTTGGGGCAGCAATCAGAGACCCAGTACTTC.

This chain connects TRBV19 to TRBJ2-7; a possible D gene is TRBD1 (6 bases). The CDR3 has 14 residues. CDR1 LNHDA and CDR2 SQIVND come from the germline V gene (reference sequence). Trimming left V 4 bases short and J 1 base short, with 11 bases between. The DNA of the CDR3 is TGTGCCAGTAGTAGTATAGGGGGTTCCTACGAGCAGTACTTC. It is translated as CASSSIGGSYEQYF. Based on the CDR3 plus reference TRBV19 and TRBJ2-7, the full variable domain is DGGITQSPKYLFRKEGQNVTLSCEQNLNHDAMYWYRQDPGQGLRLIYYSQIVNDFQKGDIAEGYSVSREKKESFPLTVTSAQKNPTAFYLCASSSIGGSYEQYFGPGTRLTVT.

The V and J genes are TRBV4-3 and TRBJ1-1, with a tentative D call TRBD1 (5 bases). V gave up 0 bases and J gave up 5 bases, with 10 bases separating them. CDR3 length: 14 amino acids. Germline CDR1 is LGHNA and CDR2 is YSLEER. The CDR3 DNA sequence: TGCGCCAGCAGCCAAGAAGAAGGACATACTGAAGCTTTCTTT. This sequence encodes CASSQEEGHTEAFF.

In DNA, the CDR3 is TGTGCCAGCAGTGAGAACGGCTCCTACGAGCAGTACTTC. Amino acid sequence: CASSENGSYEQYF. The rearrangement links TRBV2 to TRBJ2-7; D not resolved. Trimming removed 3 bases at V and 0 bases at J, with 6 bases between. This CDR3 contains 13 residues. Per germline, CDR1 SNHLY and CDR2 FYNNEI.

This clone has only a few counts. This chain links TRBV7-2 with TRBJ1-2; D ambiguous. The CDR3 runs to 14 residues. CDR1 and CDR2 (germline): SGHTA, FQGNSA. Trimming removed 2 bases from V and 4 bases from J, with 11 bases in between. CDR3 in DNA: TGTGCCAGCAGCTTACACAGTTCCTCCTATGGCTACACCTTC. Translated, it gives CASSLHSSSYGYTF.

The V gene is TRBV28, the J gene TRBJ2-1; D might be TRBD2 (6 bases). CDR1 MDHEN and CDR2 SYDVKM come from the germline V gene. Trimming removed 3 bases from V and 6 bases from J, with 15 bases in between. The CDR3 is made up of 15 amino acids. The CDR3 region has the DNA TGTGCCAGCAGTTTGAGGGACTCCGCCAGCAATGAGCAGTTCTTC. This codes for CASSLRDSASNEQFF.